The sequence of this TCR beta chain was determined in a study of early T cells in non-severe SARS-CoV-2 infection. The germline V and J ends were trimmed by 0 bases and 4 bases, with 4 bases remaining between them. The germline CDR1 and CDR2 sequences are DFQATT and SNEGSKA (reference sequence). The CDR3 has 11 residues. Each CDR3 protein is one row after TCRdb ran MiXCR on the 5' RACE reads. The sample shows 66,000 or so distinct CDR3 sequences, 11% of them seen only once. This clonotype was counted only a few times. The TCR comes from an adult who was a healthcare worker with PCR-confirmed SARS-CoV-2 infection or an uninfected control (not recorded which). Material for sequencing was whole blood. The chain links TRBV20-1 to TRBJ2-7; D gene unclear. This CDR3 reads CSAREDYEQYF. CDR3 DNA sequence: TGCAGTGCTAGAGAAGATTACGAGCAGTACTTC.